This paragraph covers one T cell receptor (beta chain) sequence. The antigen remains undetermined. The CDR3 covers 15 residues. The germline gives CDR1 LNHNV, CDR2 YYDKDF (reference sequence). Libraries were UMI-labeled 5' RACE TRB cDNA. TCRdb reprocessed the 5' RACE reads, with one entry per CDR3 protein and no DNA. In total, the table holds about 48,000 distinct CDR3 sequences. The data derive from a study of CXCR3-negative and CXCR3-positive naive CD8 T cells. General study results and limits: Unlike memory cells, which differed, naive CXCR3-negative and CXCR3-positive cells had similar TRBV-TRBJ usage. Cryopreserved PBMCs had partly decreased CXCR3 expression; fresh PBMCs were used in most assays.

The sample comprised memory CD8+ T cells from blood. The origin of this receptor is a human donor in good health. Some clones in this sample may be carry-over from other donors' samples. This chain connects TRBV15 to TRBJ2-1; TCRdb's D call, TRBD2, is unchecked because there is no DNA. CDR3 in amino acids: CATSIGGALREEQFF.